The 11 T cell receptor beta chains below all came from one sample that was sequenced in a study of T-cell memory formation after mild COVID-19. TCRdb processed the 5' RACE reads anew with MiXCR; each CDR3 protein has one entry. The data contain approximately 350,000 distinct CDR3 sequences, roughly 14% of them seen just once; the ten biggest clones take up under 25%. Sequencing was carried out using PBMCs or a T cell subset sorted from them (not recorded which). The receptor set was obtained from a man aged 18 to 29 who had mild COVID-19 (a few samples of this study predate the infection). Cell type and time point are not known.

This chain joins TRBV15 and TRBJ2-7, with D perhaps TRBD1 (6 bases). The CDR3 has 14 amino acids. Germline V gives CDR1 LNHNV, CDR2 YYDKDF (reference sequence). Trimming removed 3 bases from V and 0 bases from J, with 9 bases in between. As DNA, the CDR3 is TGTGCCACCAGCAGCGTGGACAGCTCCTACGAGCAGTACTTC. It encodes CATSSVDSSYEQYF.

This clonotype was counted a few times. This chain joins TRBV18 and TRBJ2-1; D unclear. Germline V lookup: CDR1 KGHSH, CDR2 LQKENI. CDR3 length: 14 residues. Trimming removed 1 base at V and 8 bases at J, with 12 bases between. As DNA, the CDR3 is TGTGCCAGCTCACCACGGCCTGCAGTAGATGAGCAGTTCTTC. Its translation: CASSPRPAVDEQFF.

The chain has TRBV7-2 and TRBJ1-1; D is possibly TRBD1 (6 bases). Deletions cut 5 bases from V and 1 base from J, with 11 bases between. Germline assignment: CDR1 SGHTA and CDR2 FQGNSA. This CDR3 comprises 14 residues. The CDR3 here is CASSRDTSNTEAFF. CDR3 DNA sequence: TGTGCCAGCAGCCGGGACACGTCGAACACTGAAGCTTTCTTT.

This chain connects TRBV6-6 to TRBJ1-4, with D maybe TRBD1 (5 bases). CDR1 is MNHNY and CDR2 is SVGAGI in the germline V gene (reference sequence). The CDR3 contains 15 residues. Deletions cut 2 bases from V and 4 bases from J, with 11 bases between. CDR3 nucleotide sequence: TGTGCCAGCAGTTACAGGGGTGGATTTAATGAAAAACTGTTTTTT. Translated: CASSYRGGFNEKLFF.

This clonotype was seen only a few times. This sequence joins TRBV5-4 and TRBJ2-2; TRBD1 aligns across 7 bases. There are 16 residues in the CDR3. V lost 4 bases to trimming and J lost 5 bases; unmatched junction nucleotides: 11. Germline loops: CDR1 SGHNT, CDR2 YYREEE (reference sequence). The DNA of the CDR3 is TGTGCCAGCAGCCGTTCAGACAGGGAATGGACCGGGGAGCTGTTTTTT. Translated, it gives CASSRSDREWTGELFF.

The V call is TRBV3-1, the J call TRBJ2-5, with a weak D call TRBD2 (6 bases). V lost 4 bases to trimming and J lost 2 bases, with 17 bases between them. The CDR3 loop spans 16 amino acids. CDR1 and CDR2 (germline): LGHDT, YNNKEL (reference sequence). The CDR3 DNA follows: TGTGCCAGCAGCCGGGAGGCCAGGAGTTATCAAGAGACCCAGTACTTC. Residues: CASSREARSYQETQYF.

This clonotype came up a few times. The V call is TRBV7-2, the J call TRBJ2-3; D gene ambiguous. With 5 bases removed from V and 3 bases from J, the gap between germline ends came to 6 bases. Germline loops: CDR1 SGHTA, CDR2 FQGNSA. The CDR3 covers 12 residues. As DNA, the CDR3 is TGTGCCAGCAGCCCCCAAACAGATACGCAGTATTTT. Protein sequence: CASSPQTDTQYF.

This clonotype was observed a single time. CDR3: CASRLGGQGNSPLHF. The CDR3 nucleotides are TGTGCCAGCAGACTAGGGGGACAGGGTAATTCACCCCTCCACTTT. This chain connects TRBV7-2 to TRBJ1-6, with 9 nucleotides matching TRBD1. Germline V gene lookup returns CDR1 SGHTA and CDR2 FQGNSA. There are 15 residues in the CDR3. V shed 6 bases, J shed 6 bases, and the junction held 6 bases outside the gene matches.

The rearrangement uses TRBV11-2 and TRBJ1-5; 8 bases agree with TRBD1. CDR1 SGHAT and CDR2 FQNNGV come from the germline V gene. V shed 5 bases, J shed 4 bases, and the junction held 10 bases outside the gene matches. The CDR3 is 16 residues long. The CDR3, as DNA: TGTGCCAGCAGCCCCACCGGGACAGGTGTTAATCAGCCCCAGCATTTT. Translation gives CASSPTGTGVNQPQHF.

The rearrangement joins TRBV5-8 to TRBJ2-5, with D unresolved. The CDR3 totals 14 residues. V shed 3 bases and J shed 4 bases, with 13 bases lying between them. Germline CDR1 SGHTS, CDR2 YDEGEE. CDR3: CASSSHTLGETQYF. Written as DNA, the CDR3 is TGTGCCAGCAGCTCTCACACGTTGGGAGAGACCCAGTACTTC. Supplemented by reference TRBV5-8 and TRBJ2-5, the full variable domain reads EAGVTQSPTHLIKTRGQQATLRCSPISGHTSVYWYQQALGLGLQFLLWYDEGEERNRGNFPPRFSGRQFPNYSSELNVNALELEDSALYLCASSSHTLGETQYFGPGTRLLVL.

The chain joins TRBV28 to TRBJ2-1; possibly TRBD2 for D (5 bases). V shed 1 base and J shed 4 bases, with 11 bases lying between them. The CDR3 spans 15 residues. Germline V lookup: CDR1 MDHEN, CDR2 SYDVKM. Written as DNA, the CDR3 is TGTGCCAGCAGTTTATCCCAGTTAGCGTACAATGAGCAGTTCTTC. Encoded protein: CASSLSQLAYNEQFF.